This TCR beta chain was captured in a study of blood T cell repertoires in COVID-19 (TCRdb year 2020). Some background on the complete study: Collaborator samples came from the United States, Italy and Spain and covered acute and convalescent phases of COVID-19. The prospective study material was composed of cDNA or gDNA derived from T cells, B-cell-depleted T cells, or PBMCs. Deeply sampled blood TCRbeta repertoires from subjects exposed to, actively infected with, or recovered from COVID-19 were included in the dataset. The repertoires were released in a freely available public database intended as a resource for research on the immune response to SARS-CoV-2. Samples were obtained from the ongoing ImmuneRACE study (first 160 participants) and from some 1,200 subjects provided by 6 global collaborators. Nearly every sample came with metadata listing a de-identified subject ID, COVID-19 status, age in years and sex. Where HLA class I and class II types were available, the types were taken from metadata supplied by the sample provider, not from assay-based typing. On the study overall, not on this receptor specifically: Clinical and demographic metadata were provided uncurated, with the amount varying by source and participant.

TCRbeta CDR3 regions were amplified from genomic DNA by means of the immunoSEQ Assay, a bias-controlled multiplex PCR. On the study's bioinformatics: The number of nucleated cells in each sample was estimated from the amplification of reference gene primers within the assay. Sequence reads were collapsed and filtered to measure the absolute abundance of every unique TCRbeta CDR3 rearrangement. For each sample, productive Simpson clonality was calculated as the square root of Simpson's diversity index over productive rearrangements. As stored in TCRdb, this immuneACCESS dataset retains in-frame rearrangements with V and J assigned. A fraction of the clones does not appear; measured against another copy, unresolved V genes explain less than half of the discrepancy, and the remainder lacks a known reason. V, J and clone size are those of that table, while D and trimming were read from the DNA. The sample profile shows approximately 290,000 clones; about 86% of them were found once. The ten largest clones take up more than 15% of the sample.

Of note for this clone: It has no known antigen specificity. Per-base quality was not reported, and no clone a single base away is much larger than it.

One collaborating source in Seattle enrolled patients during active infection and followed them longitudinally through the course of disease. Collaborating institutions collected whole blood in K2EDTA tubes following their own protocols. Collaborator samples were shipped for TCRbeta analysis as frozen whole blood, isolated PBMCs, or DNA extracted from either sample type. Inclusive of the bounding cysteine and phenylalanine, the CDR3 is 14 residues long. Of the read, only the CDR3 DNA is kept; its 42 bases are in frame from base 1. Here V drops 9 bases and J drops 4 bases, and the junction holds 9 bases not matched to any gene. Per the germline V gene, MDHEN is the CDR1 and SYDVKM is the CDR2.

Sequencing used peripheral blood. This clonotype originated in a person in their 70s with COVID-19, enrolled during active disease. Rearrangement joined TRBV28 to TRBJ2-7, with 10 central nucleotides matching TRBD1. The base sequence is TGTGCCAGTAGGGGGGACAGGGGTTCTTACGAGCAGTACTTC. It encodes CASRGDRGSYEQYF.